Below are 7 T cell receptor beta chains sequenced from a single sample in a study of blood T cell repertoires in COVID-19. Repertoires were generated with immunoSEQ multiplex PCR, while TCRdb's copy carries only in-frame clones and drops some. The table lists 250,000 or so clones, 80% to 90% of them singletons. Input material: PBMCs or T cells enriched from blood (not recorded which). The receptors derive from a young woman who had been exposed to COVID-19.

The chain carries TRBV5-8 and TRBJ1-2; D not resolved. Germline assignment: CDR1 SGHTS and CDR2 YDEGEE. The ends were cut back, 3 bases at V and 8 bases at J, with 8 bases in the middle. This CDR3 has 11 residues. DNA for the CDR3: TGTGCCAGCAGCTGGCCGCTGGGCTACACCTTC. Translating it yields CASSWPLGYTF.

The CDR3 loop reads CATSRESGGLNSNTGELFF. The CDR3 DNA reads TGTGCCACCAGCAGAGAGAGCGGGGGATTAAACTCGAACACCGGGGAGCTGTTTTTT. The chain employs TRBV15 and TRBJ2-2, with 8 bases fitting TRBD2. This CDR3 has 19 amino acids. V lost 0 bases to trimming and J lost 0 bases; unmatched junction nucleotides: 9. The germline V gene has CDR1 LNHNV and CDR2 YYDKDF (reference sequence).

J is TRBJ1-5 and V is TRBV2; D is ambiguous. Germline V gene lookup returns CDR1 SNHLY and CDR2 FYNNEI. CDR3 length equals 14 residues. Trimming shortened V by 4 bases and J by 5 bases, and 12 bases separated the two germline ends. CDR3 loop: CASSARILYQPQHF. The CDR3 DNA reads TGTGCCAGCAGTGCGCGGATTCTTTATCAGCCCCAGCATTTT.

This sequence joins TRBV12-3 or TRBV12-4 and TRBJ1-5; no reliable D call. Trimming took 3 bases from V and 7 from J, leaving 7 bases between them. This CDR3 has 12 residues. Here the CDR3 reads CASSLSGQPQHF. The CDR3 region has the DNA TGTGCCAGCAGTTTGAGCGGGCAGCCCCAGCATTTT.

V usage is TRBV5-6 and J usage is TRBJ1-4, with D possibly matching TRBD1 (6 bases). This CDR3 region has 16 residues. The germline V and J ends were trimmed by 1 base and 1 base, with 11 bases remaining between them. Germline CDR1 is SGHDT and CDR2 is YYEEEE. This CDR3 reads CASSLTVRGTNEKLFF. CDR3 DNA sequence: TGTGCCAGCAGCTTGACGGTCAGGGGAACTAATGAAAAACTGTTTTTT. Combining the CDR3 with reference TRBV5-6 and TRBJ1-4 gives the whole variable domain DAGVTQSPTHLIKTRGQQVTLRCSPKSGHDTVSWYQQALGQGPQFIFQYYEEEERQRGNFPDRFSGHQFPNYSSELNVNALLLGDSALYLCASSLTVRGTNEKLFFGSGTQLSVL.

This clone has just a few counts. V gene TRBV3-1 (or the pseudogene TRBV3-2) combines with J gene TRBJ1-2, with D uncertain. Looked up from germline, CDR1 is LGHDT and CDR2 is YNNKEL (reference sequence). The CDR3 sequence is 14 residues long. V was pared by 0 bases and J by 7 bases, with 12 bases between. The CDR3 DNA follows: TGTGCCAGCAGCCAAGATCCGGACTCCTTTGGCTACACCTTC. Its translation: CASSQDPDSFGYTF.

The chain carries TRBV29-1 and TRBJ2-7, with TRBD2 matching 11 bases. V lost 3 bases to trimming and J lost 4 bases; unmatched junction nucleotides: 8. The CDR3 is 15 amino acids. The germline V gene has CDR1 SQVTM and CDR2 ANQGSEA. The CDR3 reads CSVEVAGGPGYEQYF. CDR3 nucleotide sequence: TGCAGCGTTGAGGTAGCGGGAGGGCCGGGATACGAGCAGTACTTC.